Below, one T cell receptor beta chain is given with its context. Its specificity is not known. Spiking of synthetic TCR analog templates was performed in each PCR. Clones were read by immunoSEQ multiplex PCR, and TCRdb kept only the in-frame ones, dropping some. This repertoire shows 50,000 or so clones, around 85% found once; its top ten account for 8% to 13%. V gave up 7 bases and J gave up 8 bases, with 14 bases separating them. This CDR3 has 12 amino acids. Germline assignment: CDR1 LNHDA and CDR2 SQIVND (reference sequence). Time point here: peripheral blood 6 weeks after treatment start. The data were taken from a study of PD-L1 blockade in urothelial cancer. On the study more broadly: Blood drawn 3 weeks (second dose) and 6 weeks after treatment start was analyzed. Blood samples had a median of 141,255 T cells. Overall study findings and caveats: Stronger expansion of tumor-associated clones in blood at 3 weeks distinguished durable-benefit patients.

The TCR originated in a man between 60 and 75 years old with urothelial cancer. The V gene is TRBV19, the J gene TRBJ1-1; tentative D call: TRBD1 (5 bases). Here the sequenced sample was PBMCs, taken around atezolizumab (anti-PD-L1) treatment. CDR3 bases: TGTGCCAGTATCCCGGAGGGGCGAGAAGCTTTCTTT. Amino acids: CASIPEGREAFF.